The TCR beta chain described here comes from a study of CD8+CD57+ T cells in acquired aplastic anemia (dated by TCRdb to between 2017 and 2018). Describing the broader study: A mean of approximately 3 ug of DNA, ranging from about 0.2 to 27.4 ug, was extracted from sorted CD4+ and CD8+ cells. CD8+CD57+ expansion was defined as a frequency above the mean frequency observed in healthy subjects. What the authors observed across the whole study: Patients and healthy controls showed no significant difference in CD8+ Simpson's diversity (P=0.060). Twenty-nine CD8+ CDR3 sequences were shared between patients and controls but appeared highly expressed in patients and within their immunodominant clones.

The patients picked for sequencing were ones in whom flow cytometry had shown an expansion of CD8+CD57+ cells. Severe acquired aplastic anemia was diagnosed in all patients according to International Study of Aplastic Anemia and Agranulocytosis and Camitta criteria. Patients had received no therapy at the time of blood sampling. In the study, sorted CD4+ and CD8+ blood T cells from patients with severe aplastic anemia and from healthy subjects underwent deep sequencing of TCR repertoires. Patients were enrolled under clinicaltrials.gov protocols 00001620, 01623167, 00001397, 00071045, 00081523 and 00961064 in the USA. Ficoll-Paque density gradient centrifugation was used to isolate peripheral blood mononuclear cells. Before DNA was extracted, CD4+ and CD8+ T cells were sorted using either FACS or magnetic beads. The CDR3 has 14 amino acids, counting the end cysteine and phenylalanine. Of the read, only the CDR3 DNA is kept; its 42 bases are in frame from base 1. The V end gives up 5 bases and the J end 4 bases, leaving 6 bases in the junction not matched to a gene. Via the germline V gene (reference sequence), CDR1 is MNHNY and CDR2 SVGAGI.

Profiling of TCR beta VDJ combinations and CDR3 sequences used genomic DNA as the template. An Illumina HiSeq 2000 was the platform used for TCR repertoire sequencing. The published analysis was carried out like this. Repertoire assessment relied on Simpson's diversity index, CDR3 size and DJ length profiles, and TRBV/TRBJ rearrangement plots. The most abundant DNA sequence in the deep sequencing data was taken as the immunodominant clone. CDR3 amino acid sequences were screened for sharing across subjects and compared with published repertoires and the VDJdb database. The raw public reads went through TCRdb reprocessing: fastp at Q25, MiXCR clone calling, in-frame beta chains kept. Rows are combined by CDR3 protein, so each entry shows the most common genes and DNA. TCRdb's processing, not the authors' own work, is the source of the V and J calls. In all, the sample holds 300,000 or so distinct CDR3 sequences, and 45% to 65% of those were seen once. The top ten clones comprise roughly 1.3% of the sample.

Remarks on this clonotype: Its binding antigen is unknown. No base qualities exist here, and no much larger clone lies one base off it.

The sample taken for sequencing was sorted CD4+, CD8+, or CD8+CD57+ T cells (not recorded which) from PBMCs. The clonotype was recovered from a human donor with aplastic anemia. The rearranged chain carries TRBV6-6 and TRBJ1-2; 8 junctional bases match TRBD1. The sequenced DNA is TGTGCCAGCAGTCGCGGGACAGGAGGCTATGGCTACACCTTC. Translated, this gives CASSRGTGGYGYTF.